What follows are 30 T cell receptor beta chains derived from one specimen sequenced in a study of blood T cell repertoires in COVID-19 (dated by TCRdb to about 2020). Libraries were prepared through the immunoSEQ multiplex PCR assay. The table was pulled from immuneACCESS by TCRdb, which kept in-frame rearrangements only. Such tables lose some clones; where checked, under half of the loss comes from unresolved V genes, and the rest has no known cause. For this sample the table gives about 140,000 clones, of which roughly 80% were detected only once. Roughly 9% of the sample is in the top ten clones. What was sequenced was peripheral blood. These receptors were obtained from a woman aged 45-60 years with active or convalescent COVID-19.

This clone was picked up one time. This rearrangement joins TRBV6-1 to TRBJ1-5; no reliable D call. CDR3 length: 13 amino acids. Trimming took 0 bases from V and 11 from J, leaving 11 bases between them. Germline CDR1 MNHNS, CDR2 SASEGT. Here the CDR3 reads CASSEAGRTAQHF. DNA for the CDR3: TGTGCCAGCAGTGAAGCAGGCCGTACAGCCCAGCATTTT.

V usage is TRBV4-3 and J usage is TRBJ1-1, with unresolved D. The germline V gene encodes CDR1 LGHNA and CDR2 YSLEER. This CDR3 spans 15 amino acids. V lost 4 bases and J 1 base, leaving 13 bases between the germline ends. The DNA for the CDR3 is TGCGCCAGCAGCCCCTTACGGGGTTGGAACACTGAAGCTTTCTTT. It is translated as CASSPLRGWNTEAFF.

This chain links TRBV7-2 with TRBJ1-3, with 10 bases aligning to TRBD1. In germline, CDR1 is SGHTA, CDR2 FQGNSA. The CDR3 extends over 18 amino acids. V dropped 1 base and J dropped 4; count of bases not matched to a gene: 10. The CDR3 DNA reads as TGTGCCAGCAGCTTAGGCCGCCCGGACAGGGGGATAGGAAACACCATATATTTT. Protein sequence: CASSLGRPDRGIGNTIYF.

This clone has a handful of counts. This chain connects TRBV5-5 to TRBJ2-1; 8 positions match TRBD2. Germline loops: CDR1 SGHKS, CDR2 YYEKEE (reference sequence). The CDR3 contains 15 residues. V trimming: 1 base; J trimming: 2 bases; junction bases outside the gene matches: 2. This CDR3 is CASSLMTSAYNEQFF. For the CDR3, the DNA is TGTGCCAGCAGCTTGATGACTAGCGCCTACAATGAGCAGTTCTTC. Supplemented by reference TRBV5-5 and TRBJ2-1, the full variable domain reads DAGVTQSPTHLIKTRGQQVTLRCSPISGHKSVSWYQQVLGQGPQFIFQYYEKEERGRGNFPDRFSARQFPNYSSELNVNALLLGDSALYLCASSLMTSAYNEQFFGPGTRLTVL.

The chain has TRBV27 and TRBJ2-3; 9 bases are a match to TRBD1. The germline V gene encodes CDR1 MNHEY and CDR2 SMNVEV (reference sequence). V trimming: 4 bases; J trimming: 3 bases; junction bases outside the gene matches: 8. The CDR3 is 16 residues long. The CDR3 region has the DNA TGTGCCAGCAGTTCACAGGGGGCCCATTATACAGATACGCAGTATTTT. It yields the protein CASSSQGAHYTDTQYF.

V gene TRBV7-2 combines with J gene TRBJ1-4, with TRBD1 identical over 7 bases. This CDR3 region has 18 residues. CDR1 and CDR2 from the germline V gene are SGHTA and FQGNSA. Trimming took 6 bases from V and 1 from J; bases not matched to a gene: 14. Written as DNA, the CDR3 is TGTGCCAGCAGATCAGGGAGAGGGGGCTGGGGAACTAATGAAAAACTGTTTTTT. This gives the protein CASRSGRGGWGTNEKLFF.

The genes are TRBV7-2 and TRBJ1-3; 8 bases agree with TRBD1. Germline V gene data show CDR1 as SGHTA and CDR2 as FQGNSA. The V and J ends lost 5 bases and 4 bases, in that order; junction bases with no gene match: 4. The CDR3 is 14 residues long. CDR3 nucleotide sequence: TGTGCCAGCAGCCCGCGGACAGGGGGAAACACCATATATTTT. It yields the protein CASSPRTGGNTIYF.

V gene TRBV4-1 combines with J gene TRBJ1-2, with D possibly being TRBD1 (5 bases). The CDR3 has 15 residues. CDR1 is MGHRA, CDR2 YSYEKL, per germline. V lost 0 bases and J lost 3, with 11 bases in between. CDR3 in DNA: TGCGCCAGCAGCCAAGATGAAAGGACATACTATGGCTACACCTTC. As protein: CASSQDERTYYGYTF.

This chain links TRBV6-2 or TRBV6-3 with TRBJ1-1; tentative D call: TRBD1 (5 bases). Germline lookup yields CDR1 MNHEY and CDR2 SVGEGT. The CDR3 loop spans 14 amino acids. V lost 2 bases, J lost 3 bases, and 10 bases lay in between. CDR3: CASSYLRVDTEAFF. CDR3 sequence (DNA): TGTGCCAGCAGTTACCTCAGGGTAGACACTGAAGCTTTCTTT.

This chain uses TRBV27 with TRBJ2-7; 13 positions match TRBD2. The germline CDR1 and CDR2 sequences are MNHEY and SMNVEV (reference sequence). Germline trimming cut 8 bases from V and 3 bases from J; bases unmatched to any gene: 1. This CDR3 contains 13 residues. The CDR3 DNA sequence: TGTGCCAGCGGGACTAGCGGGGACTACGAGCAGTACTTC. This translates into CASGTSGDYEQYF.

J is TRBJ2-2 and V is TRBV7-2, with 12 bases aligning to TRBD2. CDR3 length equals 17 residues. CDR1 and CDR2 (germline): SGHTA, FQGNSA. The V segment lost 1 base and the J segment 2 bases; nucleotides outside the gene matches: 2. As DNA, the CDR3 is TGTGCCAGCAGCTTAGGCGGACTAGCGGGAAACACCGGGGAGCTGTTTTTT. It codes for CASSLGGLAGNTGELFF.

This rearrangement joins TRBV28 to TRBJ1-5, with TRBD1 matching 12 bases. V trimming: 5 bases; J trimming: 10 bases; junction bases outside the gene matches: 9. From germline, CDR1 is MDHEN and CDR2 SYDVKM. The CDR3 contains 15 residues. CDR3 region: CASSASGTGGGPQHF. For the CDR3, the DNA is TGTGCCAGCAGTGCCTCCGGGACAGGGGGCGGACCCCAGCATTTT. The full variable domain, with the rest looked up from reference TRBV28 and TRBJ1-5, is DVKVTQSSRYLVKRTGEKVFLECVQDMDHENMFWYRQDPGLGLRLIYFSYDVKMKEKGDIPEGYSVSREKKERFSLILESASTNQTSMYLCASSASGTGGGPQHFGDGTRLSIL.

The gene calls are TRBV28 and TRBJ1-6; D is undetermined. There are 15 residues in the CDR3. The germline V and J ends were trimmed by 2 bases and 7 bases, with 12 bases remaining between them. The V gene's germline CDR1 is MDHEN and CDR2 SYDVKM. The CDR3 here is CASSLRQRANSPLHF. DNA of the CDR3: TGTGCCAGCAGTTTACGGCAGAGGGCAAATTCACCCCTCCACTTT.

The rearrangement joins TRBV7-9 to TRBJ1-2, with TRBD1 matching over 8 bases. J was trimmed by 0 bases and V by 4 bases; bases with no gene match: 10. Germline loops: CDR1 SEHNR, CDR2 FQNEAQ (reference sequence). This CDR3 is built from 17 residues. CDR3 bases: TGTGCCAGCAGCTCCATGACAGGGGTCGCAGCTAACTATGGCTACACCTTC. This encodes CASSSMTGVAANYGYTF.

The chain carries TRBV6-1 and TRBJ2-1; D remains ambiguous. The CDR3 is 12 amino acids. Germline CDR1 reads MNHNS; CDR2 reads SASEGT. V lost 3 bases to trimming and J lost 10 bases, with 10 bases between them. The DNA of the CDR3 is TGTGCCAGCAGTGATGGCAGGTGGGAGCAGTTCTTC. This codes for CASSDGRWEQFF.

This clone was counted between two and nine times. J is TRBJ1-4 and V is TRBV19; perhaps TRBD1 as D (6 bases). The CDR3 totals 15 residues. V was pared by 5 bases and J by 5 bases, with 15 bases between. CDR1 is LNHDA, CDR2 SQIVND, per germline (reference sequence). Written as DNA, the CDR3 is TGTGCCAGTAGTGCCGACACAGGGTGGAATGAAAAACTGTTTTTT. Translation: CASSADTGWNEKLFF.

This chain links TRBV4-3 with TRBJ2-7; D perhaps matches TRBD1 (5 bases). Germline lookup yields CDR1 LGHNA and CDR2 YSLEER. The CDR3 has 15 amino acids. V lost 2 bases and J 0 bases, leaving 11 bases between the germline ends. The DNA for the CDR3 is TGCGCCAGCAGCCAATACCAGGGCAGCTCCTACGAGCAGTACTTC. This sequence encodes CASSQYQGSSYEQYF.

This clone was seen just once. The chain employs TRBV5-6 and TRBJ1-2; D call uncertain. Germline V lookup: CDR1 SGHDT, CDR2 YYEEEE. V lost 4 bases and J 4 bases, leaving 17 bases between the germline ends. The CDR3 length is 15 residues. CDR3 bases: TGTGCCAGCAGCGGCGGGAAGGCCTGGGGCTATGGCTACACCTTC. Encoded protein: CASSGGKAWGYGYTF.

The chain couples TRBV4-2 to TRBJ2-7, with a possible D match to TRBD2 (5 bases). This CDR3 comprises 14 residues. Trimming stripped 0 bases from V and 4 bases from J, with 10 bases between. CDR1 is LGHNA, CDR2 YNFKEQ, per germline. The DNA of the CDR3 is TGTGCCAGCAGCCAAGAGAAGCTAGCATACGAGCAGTACTTC. Translating gives CASSQEKLAYEQYF.

CDR3 amino acids: CASSLDTNYGYTF. The DNA of the CDR3 is TGTGCCAGCAGTTTGGACACTAACTATGGCTACACCTTC. V is TRBV11-1 and J is TRBJ1-2, with D maybe TRBD1 (5 bases). Germline V gene data show CDR1 as SGHAT and CDR2 as FQDESV (reference sequence). Trimming left V 6 bases short and J 0 bases short, with 8 bases between. The CDR3 is made up of 13 amino acids.

The chain recombines TRBV7-2 with TRBJ1-6; 7 bases are a match to TRBD1. Trimming took 2 bases from V and 9 from J; bases not matched to a gene: 10. The CDR3 length is 16 residues. Germline V gene data show CDR1 as SGHTA and CDR2 as FQGNSA. The CDR3 nucleotides are TGTGCCAGCAGCTTAAGGCCCGACAGGGTCGGTTCACCCCTCCACTTT. It codes for CASSLRPDRVGSPLHF.

The rearrangement uses TRBV29-1 and TRBJ2-1; D is perhaps TRBD1 (5 bases). The V and J ends lost 7 bases and 4 bases respectively, with 20 bases between them. The CDR3 runs to 15 residues. The germline V gene encodes CDR1 SQVTM and CDR2 ANQGSEA. The CDR3 region is CSARTGQGDYNEQFF. As DNA, the CDR3 is TGCAGCGCTCGGACCGGTCAAGGGGATTACAATGAGCAGTTCTTC.

The chain combines TRBV4-3 with TRBJ2-3, with 15 bases lining up with TRBD2. Germline lookup yields CDR1 LGHNA and CDR2 YSLEER. The CDR3 is made up of 20 amino acids. Germline trimming cut 0 bases from V and 7 bases from J; bases unmatched to any gene: 14. The CDR3 here is CASSQEAPGLAGGAPYTQYF. CDR3 DNA: TGCGCCAGCAGCCAAGAAGCCCCCGGACTAGCGGGGGGGGCCCCTTATACGCAGTATTTT.

The chain combines TRBV7-2 with TRBJ2-5, with a possible D match to TRBD1 (5 bases). The V gene lost 8 bases and the J gene lost 4 bases, with 23 bases spanning the gap. Germline CDR1 reads SGHTA; CDR2 reads FQGNSA. CDR3 length: 16 residues. This CDR3 reads CASVYQARPRGETQYF. In DNA form, the CDR3 reads TGTGCCAGCGTGTACCAGGCGCGCCCAAGGGGAGAGACCCAGTACTTC.

V gene TRBV29-1 combines with J gene TRBJ2-2, with TRBD2 matching over 9 bases. Germline V gene lookup returns CDR1 SQVTM and CDR2 ANQGSEA. V lost 3 bases and J lost 4; bases outside the gene matches: 3. The CDR3 consists of 14 residues. In DNA form, the CDR3 reads TGCAGCGTTGAGGCGGGAGGGCCCACCGGGGAGCTGTTTTTT. Protein sequence: CSVEAGGPTGELFF.

About this clone itself: This may arise from a read error, as a much more abundant clone is one base away. This sequence joins TRBV11-2 and TRBJ2-7; 8 bases line up with TRBD2. The CDR3 loop spans 14 amino acids. Unmatched junction bases numbered 4, after V lost 4 bases and J lost 2 bases. Per germline, CDR1 SGHAT and CDR2 FQNNGV. CDR3: CASSYRGGAYEQYF. CDR3 bases: TGTGCCAGCAGCTATCGGGGGGGGGCCTACGAGCAGTACTTC.

This clone appeared once. The V and J genes are TRBV28 and TRBJ1-5; D is perhaps TRBD1 (5 bases). Per germline, CDR1 MDHEN and CDR2 SYDVKM. This CDR3 has 13 residues. V lost 4 bases to trimming and J lost 5 bases, with 9 bases between them. DNA for the CDR3: TGTGCCAGCAGTTCCGGGGGTTATCAGCCCCAGCATTTT. Translation gives CASSSGGYQPQHF.

J is TRBJ2-5 and V is TRBV11-2; possibly TRBD1 for D (5 bases). The CDR3 length is 11 residues. Germline V gene data show CDR1 as SGHAT and CDR2 as FQNNGV. Trimming shortened V by 0 bases and J by 9 bases, and 5 bases separated the two germline ends. CDR3 in DNA: TGTGCCAGCAGCTTAGAAGGGGCCCAGTACTTC. Translated, it gives CASSLEGAQYF.

J is TRBJ2-1 and V is TRBV7-2; D perhaps matches TRBD1 (5 bases). The CDR3 extends over 15 amino acids. V lost 5 bases, J lost 7 bases, and 18 bases lay in between. CDR1 and CDR2 from the germline V gene are SGHTA and FQGNSA. The CDR3 sequence: CASSPVKGLTNEQFF. For the CDR3, the DNA is TGTGCCAGCAGCCCAGTAAAGGGGTTGACGAATGAGCAGTTCTTC.

The chain links TRBV3-1 (or the pseudogene TRBV3-2) to TRBJ2-7; unclear D gene. V lost 1 base, J lost 5 bases, and 18 bases lay in between. Germline loops: CDR1 LGHDT, CDR2 YNNKEL (reference sequence). The CDR3 loop spans 16 amino acids. Here the CDR3 reads CASSQGPSIPTDEQYF. CDR3 in DNA: TGTGCCAGCAGCCAAGGTCCTTCCATCCCCACGGACGAGCAGTACTTC.